The entry that follows covers one TCR beta chain sequence. This sample is part of a study of blood T cell repertoires in COVID-19. For the study at large: Acute-phase and convalescent COVID-19 samples originated in the United States, Italy and Spain. PBMCs, B-cell-depleted T cells, or T cells were the source of the cDNA or gDNA that made up the material.

Study processing details: Quantification of nucleated cells was approximated via reference gene primer amplification. Clones were read by immunoSEQ multiplex PCR, and TCRdb kept only the in-frame ones, dropping some. The DNA gave D and trimming, while V, J and clone size come from that table. The sample has under 85,000 clones, 87% seen once; the top ten hold over 4%. CDR1 SGHDT and CDR2 YYEEEE come from the germline V gene. The CDR3 spans 15 residues. Trimming at V came to 4 bases and at J to 3 bases, leaving 7 bases not matched to a gene. The sequence was collected from a woman aged 80 or older with active or convalescent COVID-19. The gene calls are TRBV5-6 and TRBJ2-3; 8 bases fit TRBD2. Material: peripheral blood. DNA of the CDR3: TGTGCCAGCAGCGCAAGCGGGAGATGGACAGATACGCAGTATTTT. It codes for CASSASGRWTDTQYF.